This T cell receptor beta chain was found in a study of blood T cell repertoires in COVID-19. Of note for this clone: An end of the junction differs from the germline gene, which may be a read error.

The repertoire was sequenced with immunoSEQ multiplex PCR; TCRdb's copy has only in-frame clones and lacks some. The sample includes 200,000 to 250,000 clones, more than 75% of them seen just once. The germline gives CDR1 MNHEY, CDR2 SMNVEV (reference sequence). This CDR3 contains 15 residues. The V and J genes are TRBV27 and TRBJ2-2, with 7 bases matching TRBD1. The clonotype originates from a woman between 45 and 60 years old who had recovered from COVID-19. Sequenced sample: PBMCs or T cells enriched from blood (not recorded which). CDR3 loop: CASSGPGQSTAELFF. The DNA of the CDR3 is TGTGCCAGCAGTGGTCCGGGACAGTCCACCGCGGAGCTGTTTTTT.